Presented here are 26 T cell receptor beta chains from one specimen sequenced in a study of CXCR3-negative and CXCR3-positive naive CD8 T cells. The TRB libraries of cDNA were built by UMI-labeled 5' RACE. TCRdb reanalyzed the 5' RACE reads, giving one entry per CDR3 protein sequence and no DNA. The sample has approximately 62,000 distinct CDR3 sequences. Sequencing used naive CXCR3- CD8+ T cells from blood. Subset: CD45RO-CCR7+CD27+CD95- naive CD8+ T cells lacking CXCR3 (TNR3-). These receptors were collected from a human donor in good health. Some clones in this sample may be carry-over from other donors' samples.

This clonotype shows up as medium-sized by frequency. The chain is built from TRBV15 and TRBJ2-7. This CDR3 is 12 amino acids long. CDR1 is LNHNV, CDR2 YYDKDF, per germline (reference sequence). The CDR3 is CATSMGFYEQYF.

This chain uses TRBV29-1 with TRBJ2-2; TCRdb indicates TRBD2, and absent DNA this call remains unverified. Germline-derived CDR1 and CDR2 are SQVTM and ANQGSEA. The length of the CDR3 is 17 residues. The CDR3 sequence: CSVEDFGSGVKTGELFF.

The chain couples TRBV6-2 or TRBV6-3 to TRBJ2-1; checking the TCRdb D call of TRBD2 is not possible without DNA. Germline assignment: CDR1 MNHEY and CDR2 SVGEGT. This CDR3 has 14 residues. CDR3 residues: CASSFGTSGYEQFF.

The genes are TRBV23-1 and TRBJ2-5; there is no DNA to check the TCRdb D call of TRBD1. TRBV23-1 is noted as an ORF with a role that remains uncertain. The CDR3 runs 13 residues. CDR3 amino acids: CASSQPGQGSLYF.

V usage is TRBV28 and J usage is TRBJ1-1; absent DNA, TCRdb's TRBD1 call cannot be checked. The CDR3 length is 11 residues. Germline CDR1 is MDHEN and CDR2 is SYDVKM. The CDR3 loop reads CASSNDSSAFF. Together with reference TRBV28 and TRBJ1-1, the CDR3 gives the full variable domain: DVKVTQSSRYLVKRTGEKVFLECVQDMDHENMFWYRQDPGLGLRLIYFSYDVKMKEKGDIPEGYSVSREKKERFSLILESASTNQTSMYLCASSNDSSAFFGQGTRLTVV.

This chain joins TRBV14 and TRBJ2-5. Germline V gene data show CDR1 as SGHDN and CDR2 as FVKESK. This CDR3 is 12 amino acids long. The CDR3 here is CASSQWGETQYF.

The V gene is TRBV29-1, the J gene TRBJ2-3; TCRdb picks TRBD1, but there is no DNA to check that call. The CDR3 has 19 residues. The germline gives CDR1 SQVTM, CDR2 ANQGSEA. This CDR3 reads CSARRDRGSSRPSTDTQYF.

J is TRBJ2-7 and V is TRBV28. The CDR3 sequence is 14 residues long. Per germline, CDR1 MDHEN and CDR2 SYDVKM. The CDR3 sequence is CASREGIFSYEQYF.

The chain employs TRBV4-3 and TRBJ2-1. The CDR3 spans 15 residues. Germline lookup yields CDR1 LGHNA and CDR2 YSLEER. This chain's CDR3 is CASSQDGNSYNEQFF.

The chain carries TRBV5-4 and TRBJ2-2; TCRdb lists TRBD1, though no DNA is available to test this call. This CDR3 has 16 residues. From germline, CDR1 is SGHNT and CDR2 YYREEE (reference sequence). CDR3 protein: CASSGGQQLNTGELFF.

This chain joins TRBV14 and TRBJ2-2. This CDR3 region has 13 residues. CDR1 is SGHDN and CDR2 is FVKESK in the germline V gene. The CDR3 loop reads CASSQEGTGELFF.

The CDR3 here is CASSLAGTPSYNEQFF. The chain carries TRBV7-6 and TRBJ2-1; the D gene TCRdb calls, TRBD1, cannot be checked with no DNA. The V gene's germline CDR1 is SGHVS and CDR2 FNYEAQ. CDR3 size: 16 residues.

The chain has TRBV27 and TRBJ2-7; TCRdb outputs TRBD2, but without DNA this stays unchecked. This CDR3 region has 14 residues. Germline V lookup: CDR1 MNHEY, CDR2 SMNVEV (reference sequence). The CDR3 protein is CASSLAGGVYEQYF.

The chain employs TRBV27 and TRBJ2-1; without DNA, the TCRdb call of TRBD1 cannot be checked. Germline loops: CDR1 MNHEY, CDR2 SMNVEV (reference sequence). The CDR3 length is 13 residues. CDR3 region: CASETVDHNEQFF.

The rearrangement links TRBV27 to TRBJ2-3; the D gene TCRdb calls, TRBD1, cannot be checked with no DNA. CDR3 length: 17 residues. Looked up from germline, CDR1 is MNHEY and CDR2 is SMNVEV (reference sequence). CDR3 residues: CASSLWFAVGGRDTQYF.

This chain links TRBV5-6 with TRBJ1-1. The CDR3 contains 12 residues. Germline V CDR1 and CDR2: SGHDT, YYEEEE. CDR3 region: CASSTLSPEAFF.

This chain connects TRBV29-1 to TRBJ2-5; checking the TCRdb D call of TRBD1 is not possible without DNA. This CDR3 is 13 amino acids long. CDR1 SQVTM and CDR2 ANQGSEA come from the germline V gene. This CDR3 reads CSVERGRGETKYF.

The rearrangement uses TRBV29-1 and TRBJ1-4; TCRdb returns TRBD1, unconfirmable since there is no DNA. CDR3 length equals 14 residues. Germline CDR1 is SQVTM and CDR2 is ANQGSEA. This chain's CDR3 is CSGRGGGDPEKLFF.

The CDR3 loop is CSVEDWGQGGYEQFF. The rearrangement joins TRBV29-1 to TRBJ2-1; TCRdb's D gene call, TRBD1, goes unchecked for lack of DNA. Germline lookup yields CDR1 SQVTM and CDR2 ANQGSEA. The CDR3 sequence is 15 residues long.

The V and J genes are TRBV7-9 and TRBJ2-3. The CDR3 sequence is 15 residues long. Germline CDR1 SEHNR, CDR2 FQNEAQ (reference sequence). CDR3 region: CASSSFMAGADTQYF.

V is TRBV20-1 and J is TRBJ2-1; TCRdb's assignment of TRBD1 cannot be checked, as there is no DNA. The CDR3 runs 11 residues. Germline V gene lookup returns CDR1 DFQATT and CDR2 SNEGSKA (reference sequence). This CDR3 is CSAHTGTEQFF.

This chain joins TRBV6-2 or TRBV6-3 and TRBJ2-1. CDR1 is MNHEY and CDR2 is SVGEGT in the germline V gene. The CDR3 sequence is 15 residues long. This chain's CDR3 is CASCWTLSSYNEQFF.

CDR3 in amino acids: CASSYRGGQDTEAFF. The chain links TRBV7-3 to TRBJ1-1. Per the germline V gene, CDR1 is SGHTA and CDR2 is FQGTGA. This CDR3 has 15 amino acids.

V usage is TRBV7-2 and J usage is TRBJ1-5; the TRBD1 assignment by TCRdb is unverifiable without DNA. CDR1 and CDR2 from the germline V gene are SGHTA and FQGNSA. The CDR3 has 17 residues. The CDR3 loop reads CASSAQGQLNINQPQHF.

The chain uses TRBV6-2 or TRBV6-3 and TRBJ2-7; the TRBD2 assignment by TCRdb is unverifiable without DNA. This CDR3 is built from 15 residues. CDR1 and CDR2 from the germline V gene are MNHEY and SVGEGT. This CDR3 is CASTQGRYLLYEQYF.

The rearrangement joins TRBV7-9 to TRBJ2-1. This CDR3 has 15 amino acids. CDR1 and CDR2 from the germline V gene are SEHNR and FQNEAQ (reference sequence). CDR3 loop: CASSLSAVSYNEQFF.